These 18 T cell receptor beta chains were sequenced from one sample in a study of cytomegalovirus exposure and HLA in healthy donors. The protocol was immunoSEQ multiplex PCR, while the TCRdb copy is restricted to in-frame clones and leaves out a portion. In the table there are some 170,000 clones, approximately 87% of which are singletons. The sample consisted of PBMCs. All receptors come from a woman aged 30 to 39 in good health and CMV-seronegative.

The CDR3 here is CASSFGYRGYNEQFF. CDR3 in DNA: TGTGCCAGCAGCTTCGGGTACAGGGGTTACAATGAGCAGTTCTTC. The V gene is TRBV7-2, the J gene TRBJ2-1; TRBD1 agrees at 7 bases. The CDR3 is 15 residues long. Trimming cost V 3 bases and J 4 bases; bases outside gene matches: 6. From germline, CDR1 is SGHTA and CDR2 FQGNSA. Full variable domain (outside the CDR3, taken from reference TRBV7-2 and TRBJ2-1): GAGVSQSPSNKVTEKGKDVELRCDPISGHTALYWYRQSLGQGLEFLIYFQGNSAPDKSGLPSDRFSAERTGGSVSTLTIQRTQQEDSAVYLCASSFGYRGYNEQFFGPGTRLTVL.

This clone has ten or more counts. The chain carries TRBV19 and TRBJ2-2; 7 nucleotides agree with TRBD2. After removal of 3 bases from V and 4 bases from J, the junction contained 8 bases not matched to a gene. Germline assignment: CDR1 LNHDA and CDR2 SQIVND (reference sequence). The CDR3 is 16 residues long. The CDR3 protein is CASSIPRGGGTGELFF. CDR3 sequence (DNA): TGTGCCAGTAGTATCCCCCGCGGGGGTGGCACCGGGGAGCTGTTTTTT.

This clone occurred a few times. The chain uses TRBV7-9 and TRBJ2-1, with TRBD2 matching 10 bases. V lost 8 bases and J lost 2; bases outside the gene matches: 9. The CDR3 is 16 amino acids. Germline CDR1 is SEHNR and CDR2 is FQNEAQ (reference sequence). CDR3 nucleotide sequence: TGTGCCAGCCTGGCACTAGCGGGGCAAACCTACAATGAGCAGTTCTTC. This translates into CASLALAGQTYNEQFF.

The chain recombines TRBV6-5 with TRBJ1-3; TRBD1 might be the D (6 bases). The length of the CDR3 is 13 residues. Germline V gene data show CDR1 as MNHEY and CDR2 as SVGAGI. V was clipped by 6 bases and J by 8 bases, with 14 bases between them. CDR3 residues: CASRRGRGDTIYF. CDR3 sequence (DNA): TGTGCCAGCAGGAGGGGCAGGGGTGACACCATATATTTT.

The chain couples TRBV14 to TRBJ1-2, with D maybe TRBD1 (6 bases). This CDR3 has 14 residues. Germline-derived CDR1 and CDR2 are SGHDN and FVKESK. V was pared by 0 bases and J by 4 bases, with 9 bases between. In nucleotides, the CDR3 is TGTGCCAGCAGCCAAGAGACAGGTCCCTATGGCTACACCTTC. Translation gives CASSQETGPYGYTF.

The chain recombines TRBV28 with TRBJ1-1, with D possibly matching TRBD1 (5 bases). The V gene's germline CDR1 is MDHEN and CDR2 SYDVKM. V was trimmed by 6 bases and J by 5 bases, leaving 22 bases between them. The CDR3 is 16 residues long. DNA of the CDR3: TGTGCCAGCAGCCCAAGTGGGGGGGGAGTAGGGACTGAAGCTTTCTTT. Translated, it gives CASSPSGGGVGTEAFF.

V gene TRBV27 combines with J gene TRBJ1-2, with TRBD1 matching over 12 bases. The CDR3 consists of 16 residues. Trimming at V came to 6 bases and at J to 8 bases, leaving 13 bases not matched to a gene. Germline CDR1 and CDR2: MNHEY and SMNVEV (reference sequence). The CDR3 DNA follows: TGTGCCAGCAGATATCGCCCGGGACAGGGGGCGGAGGGCTACACCTTC. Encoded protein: CASRYRPGQGAEGYTF.

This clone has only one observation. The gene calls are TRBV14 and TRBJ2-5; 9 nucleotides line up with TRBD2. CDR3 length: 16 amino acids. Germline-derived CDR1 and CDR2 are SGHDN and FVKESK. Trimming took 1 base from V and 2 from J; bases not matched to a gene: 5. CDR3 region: CASSQGLAGPQETQYF. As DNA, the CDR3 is TGTGCCAGCAGCCAAGGGCTAGCGGGGCCTCAAGAGACCCAGTACTTC.

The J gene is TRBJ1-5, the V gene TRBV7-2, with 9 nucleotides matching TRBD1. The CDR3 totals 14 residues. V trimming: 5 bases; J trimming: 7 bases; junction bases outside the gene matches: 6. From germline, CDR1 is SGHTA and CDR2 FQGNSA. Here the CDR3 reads CASSPGQGGQPQHF. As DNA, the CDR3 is TGTGCCAGCAGCCCGGGACAGGGTGGGCAGCCCCAGCATTTT.

DNA for the CDR3: TGTGCCAGCAGCTCCCAACAGGGTCAAGAGACCCAGTACTTC. Translating it yields CASSSQQGQETQYF. The chain couples TRBV7-7 to TRBJ2-5; a weak D match, TRBD1 (6 bases). CDR3 size: 14 residues. Trimming took off 4 bases at V and 2 bases at J, with 11 bases between the two ends. Germline V gene lookup returns CDR1 SSHAT and CDR2 FNYEAQ (reference sequence).

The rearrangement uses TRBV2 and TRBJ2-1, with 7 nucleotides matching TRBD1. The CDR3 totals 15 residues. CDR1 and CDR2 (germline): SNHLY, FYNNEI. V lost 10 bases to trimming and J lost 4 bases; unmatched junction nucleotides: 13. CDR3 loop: CATLTGRSHYNEQFF. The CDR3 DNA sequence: TGTGCCACCCTGACAGGGAGAAGCCATTACAATGAGCAGTTCTTC.

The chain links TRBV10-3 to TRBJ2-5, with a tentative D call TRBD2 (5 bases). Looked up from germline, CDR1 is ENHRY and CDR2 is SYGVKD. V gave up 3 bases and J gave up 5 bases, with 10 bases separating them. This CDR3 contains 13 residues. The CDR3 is CAISDLATETQYF. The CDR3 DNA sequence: TGTGCCATCAGTGATCTAGCTACGGAGACCCAGTACTTC.

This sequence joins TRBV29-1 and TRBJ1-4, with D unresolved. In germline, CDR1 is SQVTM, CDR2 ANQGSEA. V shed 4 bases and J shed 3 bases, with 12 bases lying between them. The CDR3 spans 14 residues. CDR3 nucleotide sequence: TGCAGCGTTGGGGAGTGGGGTCCTAATGAAAAACTGTTTTTT. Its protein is CSVGEWGPNEKLFF.

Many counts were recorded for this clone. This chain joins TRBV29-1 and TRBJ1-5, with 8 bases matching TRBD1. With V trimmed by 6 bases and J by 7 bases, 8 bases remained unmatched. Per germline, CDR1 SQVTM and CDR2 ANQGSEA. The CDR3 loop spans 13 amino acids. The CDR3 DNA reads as TGCAGCGTCCTGGACAGGGAGTCCCAGCCCCAGCATTTT. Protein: CSVLDRESQPQHF.

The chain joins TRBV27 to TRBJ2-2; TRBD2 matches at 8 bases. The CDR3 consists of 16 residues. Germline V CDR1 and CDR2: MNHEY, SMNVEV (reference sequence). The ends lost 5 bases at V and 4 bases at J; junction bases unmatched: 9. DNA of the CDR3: TGTGCCAGCAGTACACGGGGGGGCCGAATCACCGGGGAGCTGTTTTTT. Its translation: CASSTRGGRITGELFF.

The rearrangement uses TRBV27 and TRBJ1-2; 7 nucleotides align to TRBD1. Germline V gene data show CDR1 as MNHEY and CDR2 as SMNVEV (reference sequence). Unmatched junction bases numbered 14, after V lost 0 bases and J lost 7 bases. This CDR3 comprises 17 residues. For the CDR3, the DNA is TGTGCCAGCAGTTTATCGTGGAGTAGGGGGCTGGGGGGTGGCTACACCTTC. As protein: CASSLSWSRGLGGGYTF.

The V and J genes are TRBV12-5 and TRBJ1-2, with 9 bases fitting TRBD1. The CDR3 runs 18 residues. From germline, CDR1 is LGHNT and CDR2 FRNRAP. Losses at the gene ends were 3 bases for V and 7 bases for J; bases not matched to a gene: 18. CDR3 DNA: TGTGCTAGTGGTTTTGGTCTCGGGACAGGGCCACCCGGGGGTGGCTACACCTTC. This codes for CASGFGLGTGPPGGGYTF.

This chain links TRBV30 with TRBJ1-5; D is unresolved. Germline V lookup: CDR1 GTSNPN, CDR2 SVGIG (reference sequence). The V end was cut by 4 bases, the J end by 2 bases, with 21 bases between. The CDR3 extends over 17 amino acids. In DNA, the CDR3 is TGTGCCTGGACTCCAGCGGGCCCTGACCGGGGCAATCAGCCCCAGCATTTT. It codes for CAWTPAGPDRGNQPQHF. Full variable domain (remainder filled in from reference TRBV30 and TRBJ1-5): SQTIHQWPATLVQPVGSPLSLECTVEGTSNPNLYWYRQAAGRGLQLLFYSVGIGQISSEVPQNLSASRPQDRQFILSSKKLLLSDSGFYLCAWTPAGPDRGNQPQHFGDGTRLSIL.